This TCR beta chain appears in the sequencing data of a study of blood T cell repertoires in COVID-19. Across the study: T cells, B-cell-depleted T cells, or PBMCs supplied cDNA or gDNA.

Libraries were prepared by immunoSEQ multiplex PCR; TCRdb keeps only in-frame clonotypes and omits some of them. The repertoire holds over 85,000 clones, with about 86% as singletons. V was pared by 8 bases and J by 5 bases, with 5 bases of the junction left unmatched. This CDR3 has 13 residues. Germline lookup yields CDR1 SGHRS and CDR2 YFSETQ. The clonotype was recovered from a woman at least 80 years old with acute or convalescent COVID-19. The chain uses TRBV5-1 and TRBJ2-7; 12 bases match TRBD1. Sequences were obtained from peripheral blood. The CDR3 nucleotides read TGCGCCAGTCGAGGGACAGGGGGCGACGAGCAGTACTTC. Its protein is CASRGTGGDEQYF. Combining the CDR3 with reference TRBV5-1 and TRBJ2-7 gives the whole variable domain KAGVTQTPRYLIKTRGQQVTLSCSPISGHRSVSWYQQTPGQGLQFLFEYFSETQRNKGNFPGRFSGRQFSNSRSEMNVSTLELGDSALYLCASRGTGGDEQYFGPGTRLTVT.